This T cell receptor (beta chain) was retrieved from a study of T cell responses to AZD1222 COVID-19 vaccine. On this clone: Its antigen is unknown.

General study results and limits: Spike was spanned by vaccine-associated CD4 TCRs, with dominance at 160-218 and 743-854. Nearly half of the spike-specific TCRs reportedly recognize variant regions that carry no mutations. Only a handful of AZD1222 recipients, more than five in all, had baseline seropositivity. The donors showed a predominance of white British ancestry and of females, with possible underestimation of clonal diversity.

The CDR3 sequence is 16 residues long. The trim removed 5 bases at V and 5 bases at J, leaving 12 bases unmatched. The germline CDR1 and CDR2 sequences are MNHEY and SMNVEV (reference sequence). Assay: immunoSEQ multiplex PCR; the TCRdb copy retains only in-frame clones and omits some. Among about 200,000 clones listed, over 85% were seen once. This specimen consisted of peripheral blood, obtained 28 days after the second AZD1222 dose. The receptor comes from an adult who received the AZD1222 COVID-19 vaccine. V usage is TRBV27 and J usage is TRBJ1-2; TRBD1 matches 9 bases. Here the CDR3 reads CASSTRDRAAGYGYTF. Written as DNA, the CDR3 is TGTGCCAGCAGTACCCGGGACAGGGCCGCAGGGTATGGCTACACCTTC.